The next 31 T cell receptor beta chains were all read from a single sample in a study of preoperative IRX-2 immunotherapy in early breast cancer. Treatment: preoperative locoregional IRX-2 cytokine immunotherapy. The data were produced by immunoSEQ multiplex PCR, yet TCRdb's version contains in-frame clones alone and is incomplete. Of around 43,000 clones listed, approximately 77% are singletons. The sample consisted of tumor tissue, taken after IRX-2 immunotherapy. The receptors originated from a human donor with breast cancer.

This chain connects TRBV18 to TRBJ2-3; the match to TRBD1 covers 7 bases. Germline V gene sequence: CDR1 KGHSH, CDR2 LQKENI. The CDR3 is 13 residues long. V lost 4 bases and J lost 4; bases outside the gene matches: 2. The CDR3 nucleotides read TGTGCCAGCTCACTGACAGGGCCAGATACGCAGTATTTT. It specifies CASSLTGPDTQYF.

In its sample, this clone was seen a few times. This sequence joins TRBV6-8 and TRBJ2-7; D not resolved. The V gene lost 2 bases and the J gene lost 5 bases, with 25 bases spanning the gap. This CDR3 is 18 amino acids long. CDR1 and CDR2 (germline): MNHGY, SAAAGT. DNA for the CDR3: TGTGCCAGCAGTTACGGACGGACCAGGCCCCCCCGAGCCCACGAGCAGTACTTC. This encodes CASSYGRTRPPRAHEQYF.

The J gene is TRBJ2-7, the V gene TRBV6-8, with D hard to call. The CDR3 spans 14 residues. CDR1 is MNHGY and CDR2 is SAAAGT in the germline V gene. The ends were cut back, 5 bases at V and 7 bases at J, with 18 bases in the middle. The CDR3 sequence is CASSPGPAGREQYF. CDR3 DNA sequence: TGTGCCAGCAGTCCCGGCCCTGCCGGGCGAGAGCAGTACTTC.

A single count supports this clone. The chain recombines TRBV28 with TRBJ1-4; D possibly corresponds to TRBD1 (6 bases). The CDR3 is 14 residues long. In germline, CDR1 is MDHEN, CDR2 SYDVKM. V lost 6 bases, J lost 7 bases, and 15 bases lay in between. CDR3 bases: TGTGCCAGCAGCCCTACAGGGTACCGTGAAAAACTGTTTTTT. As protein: CASSPTGYREKLFF.

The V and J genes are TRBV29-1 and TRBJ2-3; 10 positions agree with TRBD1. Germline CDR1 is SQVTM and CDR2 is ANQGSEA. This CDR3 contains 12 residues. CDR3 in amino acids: CSSGTGVDTQYF. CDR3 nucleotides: TGCAGTTCCGGGACAGGGGTAGATACGCAGTATTTT.

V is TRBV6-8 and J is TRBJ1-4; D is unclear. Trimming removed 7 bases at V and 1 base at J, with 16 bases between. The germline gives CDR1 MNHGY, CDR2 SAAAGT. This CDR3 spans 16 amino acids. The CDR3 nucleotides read TGTGCCAGCACCCGGGCACCCATCGGAACTAATGAAAAACTGTTTTTT. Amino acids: CASTRAPIGTNEKLFF.

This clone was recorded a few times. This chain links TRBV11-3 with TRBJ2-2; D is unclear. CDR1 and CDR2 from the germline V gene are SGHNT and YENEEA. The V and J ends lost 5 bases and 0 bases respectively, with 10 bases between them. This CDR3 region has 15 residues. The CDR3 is CASSPEFANTGELFF. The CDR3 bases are TGTGCCAGCAGCCCAGAGTTCGCGAACACCGGGGAGCTGTTTTTT.

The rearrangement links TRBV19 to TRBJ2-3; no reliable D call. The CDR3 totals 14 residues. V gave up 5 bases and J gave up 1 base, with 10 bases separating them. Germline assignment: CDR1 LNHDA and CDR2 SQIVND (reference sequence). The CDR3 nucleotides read TGTGCCAGTAGTTTTTTGGCCCGCACAGATACGCAGTATTTT. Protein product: CASSFLARTDTQYF. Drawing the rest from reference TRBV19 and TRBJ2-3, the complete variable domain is DGGITQSPKYLFRKEGQNVTLSCEQNLNHDAMYWYRQDPGQGLRLIYYSQIVNDFQKGDIAEGYSVSREKKESFPLTVTSAQKNPTAFYLCASSFLARTDTQYFGPGTRLTVL.

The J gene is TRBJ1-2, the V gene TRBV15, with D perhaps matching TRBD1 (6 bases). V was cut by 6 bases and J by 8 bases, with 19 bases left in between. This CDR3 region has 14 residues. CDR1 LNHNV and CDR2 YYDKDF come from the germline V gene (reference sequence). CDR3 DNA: TGTGCCACCAGACGAGGACAGCTAAATGGAGGCTACACCTTC. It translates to CATRRGQLNGGYTF.

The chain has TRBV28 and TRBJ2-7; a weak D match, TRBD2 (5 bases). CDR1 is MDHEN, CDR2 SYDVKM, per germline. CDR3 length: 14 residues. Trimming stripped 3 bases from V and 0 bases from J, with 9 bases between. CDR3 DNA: TGTGCCAGCAGTTTTCGCGGGCGCTCCTACGAGCAGTACTTC. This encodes CASSFRGRSYEQYF. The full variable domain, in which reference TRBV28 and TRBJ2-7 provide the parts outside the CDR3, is DVKVTQSSRYLVKRTGEKVFLECVQDMDHENMFWYRQDPGLGLRLIYFSYDVKMKEKGDIPEGYSVSREKKERFSLILESASTNQTSMYLCASSFRGRSYEQYFGPGTRLTVT.

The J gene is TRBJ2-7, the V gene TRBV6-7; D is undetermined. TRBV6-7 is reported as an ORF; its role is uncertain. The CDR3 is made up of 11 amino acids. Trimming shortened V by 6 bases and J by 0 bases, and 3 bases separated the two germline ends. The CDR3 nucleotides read TGTGCCAGCAGCTTCTCCTACGAGCAGTACTTC. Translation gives CASSFSYEQYF.

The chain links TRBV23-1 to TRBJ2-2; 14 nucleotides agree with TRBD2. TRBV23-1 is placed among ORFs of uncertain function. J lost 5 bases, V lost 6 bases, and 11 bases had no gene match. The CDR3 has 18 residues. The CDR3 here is CASSPGTSGRGSTGELFF. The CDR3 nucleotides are TGCGCCAGCAGCCCCGGGACTAGCGGGAGAGGGTCGACCGGGGAGCTGTTTTTT.

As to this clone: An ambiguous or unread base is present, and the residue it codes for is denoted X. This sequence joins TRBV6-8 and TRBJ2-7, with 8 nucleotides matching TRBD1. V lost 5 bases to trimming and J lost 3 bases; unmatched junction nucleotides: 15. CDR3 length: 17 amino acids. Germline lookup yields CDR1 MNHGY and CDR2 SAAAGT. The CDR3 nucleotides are TGTGCCAGCAGTGGTGGGGCGACCGGGACAGGCRGCTACGAGCAGTACTTC. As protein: CASSGGATGTGXYEQYF.

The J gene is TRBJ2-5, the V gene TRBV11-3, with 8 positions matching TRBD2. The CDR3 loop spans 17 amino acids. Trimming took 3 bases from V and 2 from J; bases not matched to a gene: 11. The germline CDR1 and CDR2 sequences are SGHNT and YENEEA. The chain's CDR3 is CASSLLGGGGRQETQYF. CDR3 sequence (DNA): TGTGCCAGCAGCTTGCTCGGAGGCGGGGGGCGACAAGAGACCCAGTACTTC.

The DNA of the CDR3 is TGTGCCAGCAGCAATGGGACCTCTGGTCGAAACATTCAGTACTTC. Translated, it gives CASSNGTSGRNIQYF. The V gene is TRBV6-8, the J gene TRBJ2-4, with D tentatively TRBD1 or TRBD2 (5 bases each). Germline-derived CDR1 and CDR2 are MNHGY and SAAAGT. This CDR3 contains 15 residues. V dropped 6 bases and J dropped 6 bases, with 18 bases sitting between them.

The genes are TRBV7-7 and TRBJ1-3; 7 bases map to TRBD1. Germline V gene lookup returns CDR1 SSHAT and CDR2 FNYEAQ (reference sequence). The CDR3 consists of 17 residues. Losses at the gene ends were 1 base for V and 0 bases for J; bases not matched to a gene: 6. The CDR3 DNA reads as TGTGCCAGCAGCTTAGACGTGACAGGGATCTCTGGAAACACCATATATTTT. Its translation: CASSLDVTGISGNTIYF.

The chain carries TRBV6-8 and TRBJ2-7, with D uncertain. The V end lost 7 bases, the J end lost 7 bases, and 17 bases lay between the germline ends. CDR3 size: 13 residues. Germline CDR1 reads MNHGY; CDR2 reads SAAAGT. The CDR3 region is CASIQDRPREQYF. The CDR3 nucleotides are TGTGCCAGCATCCAGGACCGTCCGCGAGAGCAGTACTTC.

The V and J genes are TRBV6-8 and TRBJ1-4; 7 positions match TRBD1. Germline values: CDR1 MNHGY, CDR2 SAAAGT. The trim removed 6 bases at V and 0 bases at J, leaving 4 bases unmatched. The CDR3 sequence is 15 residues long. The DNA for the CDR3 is TGTGCCAGCAGACGAGGGACAGCAACTAATGAAAAACTGTTTTTT. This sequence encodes CASRRGTATNEKLFF.

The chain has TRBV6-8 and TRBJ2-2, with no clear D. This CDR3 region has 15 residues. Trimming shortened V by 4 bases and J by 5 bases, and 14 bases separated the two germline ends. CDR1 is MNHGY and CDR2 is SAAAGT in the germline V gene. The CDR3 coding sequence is TGTGCCAGCAGTTCCCTGCCCGGGCTGACCGGGGAGCTGTTTTTT. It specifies CASSSLPGLTGELFF.

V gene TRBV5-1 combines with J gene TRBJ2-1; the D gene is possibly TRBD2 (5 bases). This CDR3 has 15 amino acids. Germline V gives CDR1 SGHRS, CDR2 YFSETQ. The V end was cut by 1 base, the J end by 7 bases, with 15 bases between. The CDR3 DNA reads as TGCGCCAGCAGCTTGTTACTAGGTGATGGTAATGAGCAGTTCTTC. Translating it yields CASSLLLGDGNEQFF.

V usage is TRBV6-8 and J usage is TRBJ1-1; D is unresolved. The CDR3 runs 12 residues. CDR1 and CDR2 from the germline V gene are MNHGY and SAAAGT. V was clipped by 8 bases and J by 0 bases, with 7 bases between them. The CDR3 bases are TGTGCCAGCTCTAGGATGAACACTGAAGCTTTCTTT. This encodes CASSRMNTEAFF.

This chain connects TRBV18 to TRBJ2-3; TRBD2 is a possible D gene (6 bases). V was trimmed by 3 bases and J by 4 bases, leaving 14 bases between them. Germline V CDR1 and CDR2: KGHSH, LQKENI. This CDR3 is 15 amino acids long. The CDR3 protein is CASSPNDLAADTQYF. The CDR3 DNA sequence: TGTGCCAGCTCACCCAACGACTTAGCGGCAGATACGCAGTATTTT. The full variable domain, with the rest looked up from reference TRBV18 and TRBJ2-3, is NAGVMQNPRHLVRRRGQEARLRCSPMKGHSHVYWYRQLPEEGLKFMVYLQKENIIDESGMPKERFSAEFPKEGPSILRIQQVVRGDSAAYFCASSPNDLAADTQYFGPGTRLTVL.

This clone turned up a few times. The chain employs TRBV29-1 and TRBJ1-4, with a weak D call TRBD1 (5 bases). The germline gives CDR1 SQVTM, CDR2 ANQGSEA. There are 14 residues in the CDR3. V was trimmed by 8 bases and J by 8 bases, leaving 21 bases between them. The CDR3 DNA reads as TGCAGCACAAAAAGGGCAGGGAGTGGCGAAAAACTGTTTTTT. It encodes CSTKRAGSGEKLFF.

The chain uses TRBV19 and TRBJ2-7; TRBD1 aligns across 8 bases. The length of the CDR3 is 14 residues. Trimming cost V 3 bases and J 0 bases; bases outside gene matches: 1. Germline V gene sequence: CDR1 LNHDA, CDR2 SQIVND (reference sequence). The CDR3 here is CASSMDRASYEQYF. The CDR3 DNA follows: TGTGCCAGTAGTATGGACAGGGCCTCCTACGAGCAGTACTTC.

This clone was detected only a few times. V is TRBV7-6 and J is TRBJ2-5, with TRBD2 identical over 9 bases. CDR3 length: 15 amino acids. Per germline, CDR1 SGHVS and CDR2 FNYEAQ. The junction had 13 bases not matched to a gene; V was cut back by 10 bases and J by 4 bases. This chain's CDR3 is CAIRGGGAVGETQYF. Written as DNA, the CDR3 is TGTGCCATCCGGGGCGGGGGGGCCGTTGGAGAGACCCAGTACTTC. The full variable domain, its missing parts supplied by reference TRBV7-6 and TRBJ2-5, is GAGVSQSPRYKVTKRGQDVALRCDPISGHVSLYWYRQALGQGPEFLTYFNYEAQQDKSGLPNDRFSAERPEGSISTLTIQRTEQRDSAMYRCAIRGGGAVGETQYFGPGTRLLVL.

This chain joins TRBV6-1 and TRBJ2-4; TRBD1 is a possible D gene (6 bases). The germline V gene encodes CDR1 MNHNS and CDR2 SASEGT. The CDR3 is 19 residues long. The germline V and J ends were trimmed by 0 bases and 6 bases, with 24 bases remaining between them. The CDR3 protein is CASSEAPPGTLATRNIQYF. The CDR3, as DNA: TGTGCCAGCAGTGAAGCCCCGCCAGGGACACTTGCCACCCGAAACATTCAGTACTTC.

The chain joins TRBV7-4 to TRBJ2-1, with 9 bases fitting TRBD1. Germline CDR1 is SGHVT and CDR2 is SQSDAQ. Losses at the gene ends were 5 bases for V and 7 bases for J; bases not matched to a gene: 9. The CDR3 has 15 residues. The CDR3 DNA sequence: TGTGCCAGCAGCCAAGAGGGACAGGGCCCTAATGAGCAGTTCTTC. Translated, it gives CASSQEGQGPNEQFF. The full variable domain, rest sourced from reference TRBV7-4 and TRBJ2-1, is GAGVSQSPRYKVAKRGRDVALRCDSISGHVTLYWYRQTLGQGSEVLTYSQSDAQRDKSGRPSGRFSAERPERSVSTLKIQRTEQGDSAVYLCASSQEGQGPNEQFFGPGTRLTVL.

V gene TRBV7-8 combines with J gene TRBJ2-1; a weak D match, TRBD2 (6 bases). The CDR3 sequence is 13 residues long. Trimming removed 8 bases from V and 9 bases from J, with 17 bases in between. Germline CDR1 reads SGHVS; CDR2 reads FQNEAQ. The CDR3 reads CASSHEGGGEQFF. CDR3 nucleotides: TGTGCCAGCTCTCACGAGGGAGGTGGTGAGCAGTTCTTC.

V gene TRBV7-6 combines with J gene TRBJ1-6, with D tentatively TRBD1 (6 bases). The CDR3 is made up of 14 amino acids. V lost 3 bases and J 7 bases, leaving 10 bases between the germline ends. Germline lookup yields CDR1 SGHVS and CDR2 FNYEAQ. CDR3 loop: CASSLRQGNSPLHF. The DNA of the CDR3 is TGTGCCAGCAGCTTGAGGCAGGGGAATTCACCCCTCCACTTT.

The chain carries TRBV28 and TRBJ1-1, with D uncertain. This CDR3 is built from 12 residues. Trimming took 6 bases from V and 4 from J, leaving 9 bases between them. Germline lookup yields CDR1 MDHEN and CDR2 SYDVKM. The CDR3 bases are TGTGCCAGCAGGTCAGATGCCACTGAAGCTTTCTTT. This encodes CASRSDATEAFF. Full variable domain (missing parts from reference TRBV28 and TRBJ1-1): DVKVTQSSRYLVKRTGEKVFLECVQDMDHENMFWYRQDPGLGLRLIYFSYDVKMKEKGDIPEGYSVSREKKERFSLILESASTNQTSMYLCASRSDATEAFFGQGTRLTVV.

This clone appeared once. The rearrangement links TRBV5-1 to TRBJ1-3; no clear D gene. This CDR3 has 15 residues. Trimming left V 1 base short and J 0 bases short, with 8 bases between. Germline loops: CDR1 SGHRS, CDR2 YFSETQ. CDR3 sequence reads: CASSLIPGSGNTIYF. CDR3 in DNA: TGCGCCAGCAGCTTGATTCCGGGCTCTGGAAACACCATATATTTT.